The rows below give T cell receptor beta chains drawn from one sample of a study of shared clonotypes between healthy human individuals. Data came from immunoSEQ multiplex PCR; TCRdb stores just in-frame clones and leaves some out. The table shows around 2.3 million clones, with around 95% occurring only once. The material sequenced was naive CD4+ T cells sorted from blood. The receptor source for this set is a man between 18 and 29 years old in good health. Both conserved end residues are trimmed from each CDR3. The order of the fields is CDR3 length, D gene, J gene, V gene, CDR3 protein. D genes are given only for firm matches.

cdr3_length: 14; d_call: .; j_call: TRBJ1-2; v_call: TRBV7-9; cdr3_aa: ASSVSGLGNNYGYT
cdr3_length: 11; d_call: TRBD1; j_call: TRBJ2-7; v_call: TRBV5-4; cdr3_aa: ASSLETGGWQY
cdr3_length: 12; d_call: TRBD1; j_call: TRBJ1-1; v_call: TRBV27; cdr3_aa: ASGQGVGNTEAF
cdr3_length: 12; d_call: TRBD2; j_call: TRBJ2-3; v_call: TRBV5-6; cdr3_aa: ASSLAWGGDTQY
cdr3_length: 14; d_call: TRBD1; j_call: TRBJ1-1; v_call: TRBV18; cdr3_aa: ASSPPGTDVNTEAF
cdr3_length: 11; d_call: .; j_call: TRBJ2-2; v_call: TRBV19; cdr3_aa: ASTRANTGELF
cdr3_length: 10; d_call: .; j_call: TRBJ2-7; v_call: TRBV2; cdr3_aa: ASGREFYEQY
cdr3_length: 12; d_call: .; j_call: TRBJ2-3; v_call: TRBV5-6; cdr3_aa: ASSPTPSTDTQY
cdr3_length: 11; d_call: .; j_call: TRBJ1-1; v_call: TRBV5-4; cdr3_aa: ASSVRMNTEAF
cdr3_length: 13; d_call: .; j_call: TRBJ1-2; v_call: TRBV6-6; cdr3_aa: ASSYSTGEGDGYT
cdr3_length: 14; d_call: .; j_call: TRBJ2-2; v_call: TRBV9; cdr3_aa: ASSVVGDSNTGELF
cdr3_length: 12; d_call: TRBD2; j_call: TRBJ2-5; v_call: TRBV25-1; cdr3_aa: ASSEYGGQETQY
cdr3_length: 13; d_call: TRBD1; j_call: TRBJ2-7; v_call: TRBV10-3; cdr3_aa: AISEAQGALNEQY
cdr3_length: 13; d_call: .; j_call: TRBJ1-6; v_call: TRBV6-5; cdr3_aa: ASSYSGSYNSPLH
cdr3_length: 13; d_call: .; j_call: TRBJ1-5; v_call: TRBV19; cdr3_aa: ASSFQENSNQPQH
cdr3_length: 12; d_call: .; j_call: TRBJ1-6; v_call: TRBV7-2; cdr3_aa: ASSLWGDNSPLH
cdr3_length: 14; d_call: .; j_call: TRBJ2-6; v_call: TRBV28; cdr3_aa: ASSLSLPSGANVLT
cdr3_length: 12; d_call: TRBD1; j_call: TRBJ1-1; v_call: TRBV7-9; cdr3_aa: ASTPQGGGTEAF
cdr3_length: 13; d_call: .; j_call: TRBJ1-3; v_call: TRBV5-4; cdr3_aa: ASSSGRLPGNTIY
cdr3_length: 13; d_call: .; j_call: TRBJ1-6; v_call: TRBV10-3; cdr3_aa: AISENSLDNSPLH
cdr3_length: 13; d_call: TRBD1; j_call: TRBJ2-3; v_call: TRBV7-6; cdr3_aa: ASSSRDRFTDTQY
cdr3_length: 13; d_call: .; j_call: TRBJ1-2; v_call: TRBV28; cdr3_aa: ASSLPLGTSRGYT
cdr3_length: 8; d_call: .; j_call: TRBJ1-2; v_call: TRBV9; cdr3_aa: ASIIYGYT
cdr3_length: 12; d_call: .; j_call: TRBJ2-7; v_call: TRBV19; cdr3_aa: ASSIVGPRAEQY
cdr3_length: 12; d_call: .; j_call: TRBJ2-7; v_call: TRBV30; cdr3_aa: AWSVRTDSYEQY
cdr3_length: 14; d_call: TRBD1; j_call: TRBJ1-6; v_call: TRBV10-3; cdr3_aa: AISVATGGPNSPLH
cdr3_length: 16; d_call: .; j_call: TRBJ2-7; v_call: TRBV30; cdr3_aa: AWSVGRFGGAFSYEQY
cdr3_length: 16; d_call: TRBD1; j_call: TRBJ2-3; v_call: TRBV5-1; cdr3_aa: ASSLYPLQGAFGDTQY
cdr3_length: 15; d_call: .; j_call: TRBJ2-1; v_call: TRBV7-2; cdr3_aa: ASSPGENPSSYNEQF
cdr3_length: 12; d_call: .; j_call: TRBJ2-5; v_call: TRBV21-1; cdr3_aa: ARDRAQSQETQY
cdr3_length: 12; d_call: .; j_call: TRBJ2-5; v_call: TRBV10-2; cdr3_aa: ASSNREVGETQY
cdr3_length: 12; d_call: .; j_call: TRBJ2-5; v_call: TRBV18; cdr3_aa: ASSPPRVGETQY
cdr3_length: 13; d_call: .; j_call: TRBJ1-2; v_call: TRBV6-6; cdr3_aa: ASSSYGGLNYGYT
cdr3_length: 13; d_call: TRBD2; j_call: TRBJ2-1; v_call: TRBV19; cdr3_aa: ASTLLAGAFSEQF
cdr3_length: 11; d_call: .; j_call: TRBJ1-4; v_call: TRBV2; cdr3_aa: ASSEGWGEKLF
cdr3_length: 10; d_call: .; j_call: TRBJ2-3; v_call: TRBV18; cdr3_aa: ASSLSTDTQY
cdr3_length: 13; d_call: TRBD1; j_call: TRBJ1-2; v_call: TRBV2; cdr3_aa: ASSGQGVTTYGYT
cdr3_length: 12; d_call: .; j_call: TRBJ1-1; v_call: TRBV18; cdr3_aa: ASSPRGWDTEAF
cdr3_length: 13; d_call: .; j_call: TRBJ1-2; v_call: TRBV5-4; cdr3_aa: ASSLKGERTYGYT
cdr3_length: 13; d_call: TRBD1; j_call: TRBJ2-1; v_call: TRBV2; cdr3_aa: ASSLDRGSYNEQF
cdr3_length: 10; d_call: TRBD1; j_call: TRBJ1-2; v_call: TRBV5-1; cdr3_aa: ASSSGQGGYT
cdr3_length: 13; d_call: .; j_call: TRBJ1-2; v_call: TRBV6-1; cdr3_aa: ASSPRQAVGYGYT
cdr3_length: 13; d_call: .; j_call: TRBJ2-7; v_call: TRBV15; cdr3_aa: ATSFRDFLSHEQY
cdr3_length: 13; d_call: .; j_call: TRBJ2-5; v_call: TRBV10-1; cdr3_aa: ASRERRTQQETQY
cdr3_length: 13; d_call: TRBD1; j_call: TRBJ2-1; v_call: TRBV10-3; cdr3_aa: AIRETGGIGDEQF